The present TCR beta chain was sequenced within a study of T cells in narcolepsy. On the study more broadly: Patients with NT1 or NT2 and healthy control donors were enrolled.

Overall study results and limits: No autoreactive T cell clone sequences appeared in some memory CD4+ repertoires. Healthy controls reportedly lacked the autoreactive clonotypes serially found in patients' blood.

Method: immunoSEQ multiplex PCR; TCRdb's copy keeps in-frame clones and lacks some. The sample includes roughly 32,000 clones, approximately 80% of them seen just once. A word on this clone: Antigen specificity is unknown.

Material for sequencing was CD45RA- memory CD4+ T cells from PBMCs. The sequence was obtained from a human donor with narcolepsy.

The CDR3 reads CASSYLQGASNEQYF. CDR3 bases: TGTGCCAGCAGCTACTTACAGGGGGCGTCAAACGAGCAGTACTTC. The J gene is TRBJ2-7, the V gene TRBV11-2; 9 nucleotides line up with TRBD1. CDR1 and CDR2 (germline): SGHAT, FQNNGV. The CDR3 spans 15 residues. With 4 bases clipped from V and 5 bases from J, the junction kept 9 bases outside the gene matches. The full variable domain, its missing parts supplied by reference TRBV11-2 and TRBJ2-7, is EAGVAQSPRYKIIEKRQSVAFWCNPISGHATLYWYQQILGQGPKLLIQFQNNGVVDDSQLPKDRFSAERLKGVDSTLKIQPAKLEDSAVYLCASSYLQGASNEQYFGPGTRLTVT.